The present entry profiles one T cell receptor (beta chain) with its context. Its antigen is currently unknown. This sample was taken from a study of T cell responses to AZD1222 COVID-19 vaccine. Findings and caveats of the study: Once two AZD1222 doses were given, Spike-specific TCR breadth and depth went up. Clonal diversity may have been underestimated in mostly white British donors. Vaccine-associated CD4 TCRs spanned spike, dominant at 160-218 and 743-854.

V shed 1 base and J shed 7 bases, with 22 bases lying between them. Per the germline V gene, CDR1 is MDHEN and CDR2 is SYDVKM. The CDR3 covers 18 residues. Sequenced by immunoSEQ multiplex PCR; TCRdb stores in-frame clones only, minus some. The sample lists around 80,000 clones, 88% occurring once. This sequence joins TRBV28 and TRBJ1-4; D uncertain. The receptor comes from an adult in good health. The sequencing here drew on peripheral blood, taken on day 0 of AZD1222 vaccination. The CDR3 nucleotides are TGTGCCAGCAGTTTATCCCCCCCTCGGCGGGTGATAAGTGAAAAACTGTTTTTT. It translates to CASSLSPPRRVISEKLFF.